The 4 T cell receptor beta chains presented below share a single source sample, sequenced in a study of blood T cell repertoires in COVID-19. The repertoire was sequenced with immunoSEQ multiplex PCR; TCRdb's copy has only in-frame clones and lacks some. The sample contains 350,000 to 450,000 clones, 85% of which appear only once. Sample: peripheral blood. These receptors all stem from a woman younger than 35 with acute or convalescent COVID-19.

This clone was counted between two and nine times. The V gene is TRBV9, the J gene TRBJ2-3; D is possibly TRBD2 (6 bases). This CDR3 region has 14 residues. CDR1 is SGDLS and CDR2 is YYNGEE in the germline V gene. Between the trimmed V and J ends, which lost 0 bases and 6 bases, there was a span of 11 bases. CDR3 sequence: CASSVVSGDDTQYF. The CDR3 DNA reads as TGTGCCAGCAGCGTAGTGTCGGGAGATGATACGCAGTATTTT.

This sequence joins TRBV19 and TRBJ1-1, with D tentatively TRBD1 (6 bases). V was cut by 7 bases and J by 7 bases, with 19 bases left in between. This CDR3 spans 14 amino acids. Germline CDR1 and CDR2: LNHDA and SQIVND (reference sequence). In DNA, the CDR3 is TGTGCCAGTATACGGGGTCAGGGGCCCGGTGAAGCTTTCTTT. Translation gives CASIRGQGPGEAFF.

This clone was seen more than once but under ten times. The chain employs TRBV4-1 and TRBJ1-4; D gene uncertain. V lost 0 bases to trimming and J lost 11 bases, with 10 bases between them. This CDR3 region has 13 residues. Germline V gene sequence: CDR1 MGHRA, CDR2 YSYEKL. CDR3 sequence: CASSQDLERKLFF. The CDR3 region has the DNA TGCGCCAGCAGCCAAGATCTTGAACGGAAACTGTTTTTT.

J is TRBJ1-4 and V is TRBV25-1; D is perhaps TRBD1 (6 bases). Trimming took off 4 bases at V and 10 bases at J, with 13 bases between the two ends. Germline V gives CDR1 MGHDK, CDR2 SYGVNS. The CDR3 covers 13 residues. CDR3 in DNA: TGTGCCAGCAGTGCCGCAGGGGAAGGAAAACTGTTTTTT. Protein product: CASSAAGEGKLFF.